The 31 T cell receptor beta chains presented below share a single source sample, sequenced in a study of T-cell memory formation after mild COVID-19. TCRdb recomputed calls from the 5' RACE reads with MiXCR, one row per CDR3 protein. The sample has roughly 50,000 distinct CDR3 sequences; 9% to 9.5% are singletons. The sequenced sample consisted of PBMCs or a T cell subset sorted from them (not recorded which). The source is a young man who had mild COVID-19 (a few samples of this study predate the infection). Cell type and time point are not known.

This chain connects TRBV3-1 to TRBJ1-1; perhaps TRBD1 as D (5 bases). V was clipped by 4 bases and J by 5 bases, with 14 bases between them. Germline V lookup: CDR1 LGHDT, CDR2 YNNKEL (reference sequence). The CDR3 contains 14 residues. The CDR3 DNA sequence: TGTGCCAGCAGCCCCACCGGGACGGGTACTGAAGCTTTCTTT. Encoded protein: CASSPTGTGTEAFF.

Only one count was recorded for this clonotype. The chain recombines TRBV29-1 with TRBJ2-3; 8 bases fit TRBD2. The CDR3 is 13 residues long. The junction had 8 bases not matched to a gene; V was cut back by 6 bases and J by 6 bases. Germline values: CDR1 SQVTM, CDR2 ANQGSEA. CDR3 loop: CSVTSGGRDTQYF. The CDR3 nucleotides read TGCAGCGTGACGAGCGGGGGCCGGGATACGCAGTATTTT.

This clonotype was counted a few times. This chain uses TRBV12-3 or TRBV12-4 with TRBJ1-4; tentative D call: TRBD1 (5 bases). Trimming left V 5 bases short and J 14 bases short, with 21 bases between. The CDR3 length is 14 residues. As DNA, the CDR3 is TGTGCCAGCAGTCCCCGCCCCTTCGGGGGGACGCTGTTTTTT. Translation gives CASSPRPFGGTLFF.

This clonotype was seen only a few times. The chain combines TRBV7-3 with TRBJ1-1, with D unclear. From germline, CDR1 is SGHTA and CDR2 FQGTGA. CDR3 length: 13 amino acids. Trimming shortened V by 2 bases and J by 4 bases, and 8 bases separated the two germline ends. The CDR3 sequence: CASSLSAGTEAFF. The CDR3, as DNA: TGTGCCAGCAGCTTATCGGCGGGCACTGAAGCTTTCTTT. Drawing the rest from reference TRBV7-3 and TRBJ1-1, the complete variable domain is GAGVSQTPSNKVTEKGKYVELRCDPISGHTALYWYRQSLGQGPEFLIYFQGTGAADDSGLPNDRFFAVRPEGSVSTLKIQRTERGDSAVYLCASSLSAGTEAFFGQGTRLTVV.

The chain carries TRBV18 and TRBJ2-1; D is ambiguous. Trimming took off 6 bases at V and 9 bases at J, with 15 bases between the two ends. Germline V lookup: CDR1 KGHSH, CDR2 LQKENI. There are 13 residues in the CDR3. The CDR3 reads CASSPSGELEQFF. DNA of the CDR3: TGTGCCAGCTCCCCCAGTGGCGAGCTTGAGCAGTTCTTC. The full variable domain, its missing parts supplied by reference TRBV18 and TRBJ2-1, is NAGVMQNPRHLVRRRGQEARLRCSPMKGHSHVYWYRQLPEEGLKFMVYLQKENIIDESGMPKERFSAEFPKEGPSILRIQQVVRGDSAAYFCASSPSGELEQFFGPGTRLTVL.

There are many counts of this clonotype. V and J are TRBV5-1 and TRBJ2-3; no definite D call. V gave up 0 bases and J gave up 0 bases, with 14 bases separating them. The germline CDR1 and CDR2 sequences are SGHRS and YFSETQ. The CDR3 covers 17 residues. Here the CDR3 reads CASSLVPPATSTDTQYF. The CDR3 DNA sequence: TGCGCCAGCAGCTTGGTCCCACCAGCGACCAGCACAGATACGCAGTATTTT.

This clonotype was observed a handful of times. V usage is TRBV7-2 and J usage is TRBJ2-1, with 9 bases identical to TRBD1. The CDR3 is made up of 15 amino acids. Germline trimming cut 5 bases from V and 6 bases from J; bases unmatched to any gene: 8. Germline values: CDR1 SGHTA, CDR2 FQGNSA. The CDR3 coding sequence is TGTGCCAGCAGCCCCGCCGGGACAGGGTTCAATGAGCAGTTCTTC. Its protein is CASSPAGTGFNEQFF.

This clonotype appeared many times. The chain employs TRBV5-1 and TRBJ2-5; D is ambiguous. V lost 0 bases and J 5 bases, leaving 11 bases between the germline ends. Germline assignment: CDR1 SGHRS and CDR2 YFSETQ. The CDR3 covers 14 residues. In DNA, the CDR3 is TGCGCCAGCAGCTTGGAGGTTCCGCCGGAGACCCAGTACTTC. This translates into CASSLEVPPETQYF.

This clonotype was seen many times. The chain links TRBV7-2 to TRBJ2-7; 10 nucleotides match TRBD2. The CDR3 runs to 15 residues. Germline CDR1 is SGHTA and CDR2 is FQGNSA. With 3 bases clipped from V and 1 base from J, the junction kept 3 bases outside the gene matches. The CDR3 loop reads CASSFSGGTSYEQYF. The CDR3 DNA is TGTGCCAGCAGCTTTAGCGGGGGGACGTCCTACGAGCAGTACTTC.

There are a few counts of this clonotype. The chain employs TRBV7-2 and TRBJ1-2, with no clear D. Germline V gene data show CDR1 as SGHTA and CDR2 as FQGNSA. The ends were cut back, 5 bases at V and 2 bases at J, with 9 bases in the middle. CDR3 length: 13 residues. CDR3 protein: CASSPRENYGYTF. The DNA of the CDR3 is TGTGCCAGCAGCCCTAGGGAAAACTATGGCTACACCTTC.

This clonotype was observed a handful of times. The rearrangement joins TRBV6-2 or TRBV6-3 to TRBJ2-7, with D unresolved. V shed 2 bases and J shed 3 bases, with 11 bases lying between them. CDR1 is MNHEY, CDR2 SVGEGT, per germline. There are 14 residues in the CDR3. This CDR3 reads CASSYGQLNYEQYV. CDR3 sequence (DNA): TGTGCCAGCAGTTACGGGCAGCTAAACTACGAGCAGTACGTC.

The J gene is TRBJ2-3, the V gene TRBV7-9; 8 bases match TRBD2. Per germline, CDR1 SEHNR and CDR2 FQNEAQ (reference sequence). The CDR3 has 17 residues. The junction had 8 bases not matched to a gene; V was cut back by 3 bases and J by 0 bases. The CDR3 spells CASSLGSSGGSTDTQYF. DNA for the CDR3: TGTGCCAGCAGCTTGGGCTCGAGCGGGGGAAGCACAGATACGCAGTATTTT. Supplemented by reference TRBV7-9 and TRBJ2-3, the full variable domain reads DTGVSQNPRHKITKRGQNVTFRCDPISEHNRLYWYRQTLGQGPEFLTYFQNEAQLEKSRLLSDRFSAERPKGSFSTLEIQRTEQGDSAMYLCASSLGSSGGSTDTQYFGPGTRLTVL.

This clonotype was seen at least ten times. The CDR3 bases are TGTGCCAGCAGTTACTCTAGGGCGTCCTACGAGCAGTACGTC. It yields the protein CASSYSRASYEQYV. The rearrangement links TRBV6-5 to TRBJ2-7; no firm D call. CDR3 size: 14 residues. The V and J ends lost 0 bases and 1 base respectively, with 7 bases between them. Per germline, CDR1 MNHEY and CDR2 SVGAGI.

J is TRBJ2-2 and V is TRBV3-1; TRBD1 is a possible D gene (6 bases). Trimming took 4 bases from V and 4 from J, leaving 10 bases between them. There are 14 residues in the CDR3. The germline gives CDR1 LGHDT, CDR2 YNNKEL (reference sequence). CDR3 loop: CASSPLGGTGELFF. The CDR3 bases are TGTGCCAGCAGCCCGTTAGGGGGCACCGGGGAGCTGTTTTTT. The whole variable domain, remainder taken from reference TRBV3-1 and TRBJ2-2, is DTAVSQTPKYLVTQMGNDKSIKCEQNLGHDTMYWYKQDSKKFLKIMFSYNNKELIINETVPNRFSPKSPDKAHLNLHINSLELGDSAVYFCASSPLGGTGELFFGEGSRLTVL.

This clonotype was recorded a few times. V and J are TRBV7-8 and TRBJ2-3, with unresolved D. CDR1 is SGHVS and CDR2 is FQNEAQ in the germline V gene. Trimming stripped 4 bases from V and 2 bases from J, with 10 bases between. The CDR3 totals 14 residues. The chain's CDR3 is CASSSMTNTDTQYF. CDR3 sequence (DNA): TGTGCCAGCAGCTCGATGACAAACACAGATACGCAGTATTTT.

This clonotype was observed a handful of times. The rearrangement uses TRBV15 and TRBJ1-4, with 7 bases lining up with TRBD1. With 3 bases clipped from V and 8 bases from J, the junction kept 18 bases outside the gene matches. The V gene's germline CDR1 is LNHNV and CDR2 YYDKDF (reference sequence). The CDR3 has 18 residues. CDR3 nucleotide sequence: TGTGCCACCAGCAGGGGCCAAAACCTAGGACAGGTCGGGGAAAAACTGTTTTTT. Encoded protein: CATSRGQNLGQVGEKLFF.

This clonotype has just a few counts. The V gene is TRBV5-1, the J gene TRBJ1-2; TRBD1 aligns across 7 bases. The CDR3 totals 14 residues. V shed 4 bases, J shed 0 bases, and the junction held 3 bases outside the gene matches. Per germline, CDR1 SGHRS and CDR2 YFSETQ. The CDR3 sequence is CASSQGGTNYGYTF. As DNA, the CDR3 is TGCGCCAGCAGCCAAGGGGGCACTAACTATGGCTACACCTTC.

This clonotype was counted many times. The chain has TRBV4-3 and TRBJ2-2; TRBD1 agrees at 8 bases. The length of the CDR3 is 14 residues. Per germline, CDR1 LGHNA and CDR2 YSLEER. Losses at the gene ends were 3 bases for V and 4 bases for J; bases not matched to a gene: 1. The CDR3 protein is CASSHGQGTGELFF. CDR3 bases: TGCGCCAGCAGCCATGGACAGGGCACCGGGGAGCTGTTTTTT.

This clonotype was seen a handful of times. The rearrangement joins TRBV5-1 to TRBJ2-1; maybe TRBD2 (7 bases). Germline V gene sequence: CDR1 SGHRS, CDR2 YFSETQ. CDR3 length equals 18 residues. The germline V and J ends were trimmed by 1 base and 5 bases, with 22 bases remaining between them. The CDR3 protein is CASSLPLSGGAGDNEQFF. The DNA of the CDR3 is TGCGCCAGCAGCTTGCCTCTTTCTGGGGGGGCCGGGGACAATGAGCAGTTCTTC. The entire variable domain, with the rest obtained from reference TRBV5-1 and TRBJ2-1, is as follows: KAGVTQTPRYLIKTRGQQVTLSCSPISGHRSVSWYQQTPGQGLQFLFEYFSETQRNKGNFPGRFSGRQFSNSRSEMNVSTLELGDSALYLCASSLPLSGGAGDNEQFFGPGTRLTVL.

This clonotype was counted only a few times. The chain is built from TRBV7-8 and TRBJ2-2; TRBD1 aligns across 8 bases. Germline CDR1 is SGHVS and CDR2 is FQNEAQ. V lost 5 bases and J lost 4; bases outside the gene matches: 9. This CDR3 comprises 16 residues. The chain's CDR3 is CASSVGQGQGTGELFF. CDR3 DNA sequence: TGTGCCAGCAGCGTAGGACAGGGCCAGGGCACCGGGGAGCTGTTTTTT.

This clonotype has just a few counts. The J gene is TRBJ2-3, the V gene TRBV5-1, with 13 bases aligning to TRBD2. The germline gives CDR1 SGHRS, CDR2 YFSETQ. J gave up 2 bases and V 4 bases, and 4 bases lay outside the gene matches. The CDR3 has 16 residues. CDR3 in amino acids: CASSPTSGGYTDTQYF. Written as DNA, the CDR3 is TGCGCCAGCAGCCCGACTAGCGGGGGGTACACAGATACGCAGTATTTT.

This clonotype has only a few counts. V usage is TRBV3-1 and J usage is TRBJ1-2; D remains ambiguous. V lost 0 bases and J lost 7, with 12 bases in between. The CDR3 spans 14 residues. The germline CDR1 and CDR2 sequences are LGHDT and YNNKEL (reference sequence). The CDR3 spells CASSQDRRSGGYTF. CDR3 sequence (DNA): TGTGCCAGCAGCCAAGATCGGCGGAGTGGTGGCTACACCTTC.

V is TRBV2 and J is TRBJ2-5, with a possible D match to TRBD1 (6 bases). V lost 6 bases and J lost 5, with 10 bases in between. This CDR3 comprises 12 residues. Germline V gene data show CDR1 as SNHLY and CDR2 as FYNNEI. CDR3 loop: CASRTTGETQYF. CDR3 DNA: TGTGCCAGCAGGACCACAGGGGAGACCCAGTACTTC.

The chain employs TRBV12-3 or TRBV12-4 and TRBJ1-2; D possibly corresponds to TRBD1 (6 bases). This CDR3 contains 14 residues. V dropped 3 bases and J dropped 6 bases, with 14 bases sitting between them. This CDR3 is CASSFVWGADGYTF. For the CDR3, the DNA is TGTGCCAGCAGTTTTGTTTGGGGGGCAGATGGCTACACCTTC.

This clonotype was detected a few times. This sequence joins TRBV4-2 and TRBJ2-5, with 8 bases lining up with TRBD2. In germline, CDR1 is LGHNA, CDR2 YNFKEQ. The CDR3 is 16 amino acids. Trimming cost V 4 bases and J 5 bases; bases outside gene matches: 12. CDR3 nucleotides: TGTGCCAGCAGCCTAGGGGTAGCGGGGCCTGGGGAGACCCAGTACTTC. Amino acids: CASSLGVAGPGETQYF.

The chain recombines TRBV6-5 with TRBJ1-2; no clear D gene. V was pared by 2 bases and J by 8 bases, with 12 bases between. This CDR3 comprises 13 residues. Germline values: CDR1 MNHEY, CDR2 SVGAGI. The CDR3 bases are TGTGCCAGCAGTTACGACGGCCTCGGGGGCTACACCTTC. Protein product: CASSYDGLGGYTF.

In this sample, this clonotype turned up a few times. The chain carries TRBV5-6 and TRBJ2-3; the D gene could be TRBD1 or TRBD2 (5 bases each). Looked up from germline, CDR1 is SGHDT and CDR2 is YYEEEE. The V gene lost 3 bases and the J gene lost 4 bases, with 9 bases spanning the gap. The CDR3 length is 13 residues. CDR3 sequence (DNA): TGTGCCAGCAGCTGGGACGTGGCAGATACGCAGTATTTT. It encodes CASSWDVADTQYF.

This clonotype was seen at least ten times. The chain combines TRBV7-2 with TRBJ2-7; no firm D call. This CDR3 has 13 amino acids. Germline CDR1 reads SGHTA; CDR2 reads FQGNSA. Trimming left V 6 bases short and J 2 bases short, with 11 bases between. This CDR3 is CASRGRAPYEQYF. CDR3 DNA: TGTGCCAGCAGAGGTCGGGCACCCTACGAGCAGTACTTC.

This chain links TRBV4-3 with TRBJ1-4, with D possibly matching TRBD1 (5 bases). Trimming left V 0 bases short and J 6 bases short, with 11 bases between. The CDR3 is made up of 15 amino acids. CDR1 and CDR2 from the germline V gene are LGHNA and YSLEER. CDR3 region: CASSQERDSHEKLFF. The CDR3, as DNA: TGCGCCAGCAGCCAAGAGCGAGACAGCCATGAAAAACTGTTTTTT.

This clonotype was picked up a small number of times. The chain carries TRBV7-6 and TRBJ2-5; 8 bases are shared with TRBD2. This CDR3 region has 14 residues. V was pared by 6 bases and J by 5 bases, with 8 bases of the junction left unmatched. From germline, CDR1 is SGHVS and CDR2 FNYEAQ. CDR3 sequence (DNA): TGTGCCAGCAGTCGAGCGGGGGATCAGGAGACCCAGTACTTC. Protein sequence: CASSRAGDQETQYF.

J is TRBJ2-3 and V is TRBV6-6; TRBD2 matches at 13 bases. Germline values: CDR1 MNHNY, CDR2 SVGAGI (reference sequence). Germline trimming cut 6 bases from V and 3 bases from J; bases unmatched to any gene: 6. The CDR3 is 16 residues long. For the CDR3, the DNA is TGTGCCAGCAGCAGACTAGCGGGGGGAACGACAGATACGCAGTATTTT. It translates to CASSRLAGGTTDTQYF.